Shown below are 10 T cell receptor beta chains from a single sample sequenced in a study of human T cells and chemical hapten exposure. Time point meaning: patch test 3, about 24 weeks after DPC sensitization. Sample treatment: therapeutic diphenylcyclopropenone sensitization with weekly scalp DPC. TCRdb recomputed calls from the RACE reads with MiXCR, one row per CDR3 protein. The sample lists roughly 84,000 distinct CDR3 sequences; under 14% were seen once. Sample: whole blood, taken in connection with sensitization to the hapten diphenylcyclopropenone (DPC). These receptors all stem from a woman in her forties or fifties with alopecia areata. Some clones in this sample may be carry-over from other donors' samples.

V is TRBV6-2 or TRBV6-3 and J is TRBJ2-7, with D perhaps given as TRBD1 or TRBD2 (5 bases each). The length of the CDR3 is 13 residues. The germline CDR1 and CDR2 sequences are MNHEY and SVGEGT. Trimming left V 8 bases short and J 2 bases short, with 13 bases between. Here the CDR3 DNA reads TGTGCCAGCGTAATCAGGGACCCCTACGAGCAGTACTTC. The encoded protein is CASVIRDPYEQYF.

The V gene is TRBV6-5, the J gene TRBJ2-7; no clear D gene. V was trimmed by 3 bases and J by 4 bases, leaving 13 bases between them. CDR1 is MNHEY and CDR2 is SVGAGI in the germline V gene. CDR3 length: 14 amino acids. CDR3 bases: TGTGCCAGCAGTTATTCTAGTAGGGCGTACGAGCAGTACTTC. Protein product: CASSYSSRAYEQYF.

This clonotype was seen at least ten times. The V gene is TRBV7-2, the J gene TRBJ2-7, with 10 positions matching TRBD2. J gave up 5 bases and V 6 bases, and 7 bases lay outside the gene matches. This CDR3 has 14 residues. From germline, CDR1 is SGHTA and CDR2 FQGNSA. CDR3 residues: CASSSGLANNEQYF. CDR3 nucleotide sequence: TGTGCCAGCAGTTCGGGACTAGCGAACAACGAGCAGTACTTC.

The chain couples TRBV14 to TRBJ2-1; D might be TRBD2 (6 bases). The germline gives CDR1 SGHDN, CDR2 FVKESK. V shed 0 bases and J shed 1 base, with 13 bases lying between them. CDR3 size: 17 residues. The CDR3, as DNA: TGTGCCAGCAGCCAAGATTGGTCGGGAGCGTCCTACAATGAGCAGTTCTTC. Translation: CASSQDWSGASYNEQFF. The variable domain in full, with the rest retrieved from reference TRBV14 and TRBJ2-1, is EAGVTQFPSHSVIEKGQTVTLRCDPISGHDNLYWYRRVMGKEIKFLLHFVKESKQDESGMPNNRFLAERTGGTYSTLKVQPAELEDSGVYFCASSQDWSGASYNEQFFGPGTRLTVL.

This clonotype turned up a few times. The chain carries TRBV4-3 and TRBJ2-7, with 9 bases fitting TRBD2. CDR3 size: 15 residues. The V and J ends lost 1 base and 4 bases, in that order; junction bases with no gene match: 5. Per germline, CDR1 LGHNA and CDR2 YSLEER. The CDR3 is CASSQVAGVGYEQYF. The CDR3 nucleotides read TGCGCCAGCAGCCAAGTAGCGGGAGTCGGGTACGAGCAGTACTTC.

The gene calls are TRBV6-2 or TRBV6-3 and TRBJ2-7; D may correspond to TRBD1 or TRBD2 (5 bases each). Germline V gene data show CDR1 as MNHEY and CDR2 as SVGEGT. This CDR3 region has 13 residues. V was trimmed by 6 bases and J by 6 bases, leaving 15 bases between them. This CDR3 reads CASRPGRPGEQYF. The CDR3 DNA sequence: TGTGCCAGCAGACCGGGACGCCCCGGCGAGCAGTACTTC.

This clonotype was seen at least ten times. V usage is TRBV28 and J usage is TRBJ2-3; D uncertain. Trimming shortened V by 1 base and J by 1 base, and 6 bases separated the two germline ends. Germline V gene data show CDR1 as MDHEN and CDR2 as SYDVKM. There are 14 residues in the CDR3. The CDR3 loop is CASSLLPGTDTQYF. Written as DNA, the CDR3 is TGTGCCAGCAGTTTATTACCCGGCACAGATACGCAGTATTTT. The full variable domain, with the rest looked up from reference TRBV28 and TRBJ2-3, is DVKVTQSSRYLVKRTGEKVFLECVQDMDHENMFWYRQDPGLGLRLIYFSYDVKMKEKGDIPEGYSVSREKKERFSLILESASTNQTSMYLCASSLLPGTDTQYFGPGTRLTVL.

This clonotype was observed many times. The chain joins TRBV5-6 to TRBJ2-5, with D tentatively TRBD1 (6 bases). The CDR3 length is 15 residues. Trimming shortened V by 4 bases and J by 2 bases, and 15 bases separated the two germline ends. CDR1 is SGHDT, CDR2 YYEEEE, per germline. In DNA form, the CDR3 reads TGTGCCAGCAGCACCCAGGGGTTGGGGCAAGAGACCCAGTACTTC. It encodes CASSTQGLGQETQYF. Combining the CDR3 with reference TRBV5-6 and TRBJ2-5 gives the whole variable domain DAGVTQSPTHLIKTRGQQVTLRCSPKSGHDTVSWYQQALGQGPQFIFQYYEEEERQRGNFPDRFSGHQFPNYSSELNVNALLLGDSALYLCASSTQGLGQETQYFGPGTRLLVL.

The chain combines TRBV3-1 with TRBJ2-7, with D possibly being TRBD2 (6 bases). Germline CDR1 LGHDT, CDR2 YNNKEL (reference sequence). The ends were cut back, 0 bases at V and 4 bases at J, with 10 bases in the middle. The CDR3 totals 14 residues. In nucleotides, the CDR3 is TGTGCCAGCAGCCAAGACGGACTACGGTACGAGCAGTACTTC. It specifies CASSQDGLRYEQYF.

At least ten counts were recorded for this clonotype. The chain has TRBV20-1 and TRBJ2-1, with TRBD2 identical over 7 bases. V lost 1 base to trimming and J lost 6 bases; unmatched junction nucleotides: 9. Germline lookup yields CDR1 DFQATT and CDR2 SNEGSKA (reference sequence). This CDR3 is built from 15 residues. The CDR3 nucleotides read TGCAGTGCTAGAGGCGCTAGCGGCCCTGGCAATGAGCAGTTCTTC. Its protein product is CSARGASGPGNEQFF.